This is a list of T cell receptor beta chains from one sample in a study of blood T cells in healthy people across ages. One entry per CDR3 protein results from TCRdb running MiXCR on the 5' RACE reads. The repertoire consists of 600,000 or so distinct CDR3 sequences, with approximately 30% occurring once and the leading ten covering roughly 14%. Sequenced material: blood. These receptors all stem from a woman aged 80 or over in good health. Each CDR3 is given with its conserved first and last residue. The order of the fields is J gene, V gene, clone size, D gene, CDR3 protein, CDR3 DNA. A D gene is named only where the DNA matches it firmly. For some rows the clone size is stated as once, few or many, or as a class when expanded; others skip it.

J: TRBJ2-5
V: TRBV18
size: many
D: NA
CDR3: CASSSPGAAQETQYF
DNA: TGTGCCAGCTCTTCCCCCGGAGCAGCTCAAGAGACCCAGTACTTC

J: TRBJ1-6
V: TRBV6-5
size: few
D: TRBD1
CDR3: CASSYLTGTGSPLHF
DNA: TGTGCCAGCAGTTACCTGACAGGGACTGGTTCACCCCTCCACTTT

J: TRBJ2-7
V: TRBV20-1
size: many
D: NA
CDR3: CSAGQAISYEQYF
DNA: TGCAGTGCTGGTCAGGCGATCTCCTACGAGCAGTACTTC

J: TRBJ1-2
V: TRBV4-3
size: many
D: NA
CDR3: CASSQDRANYGYTF
DNA: TGCGCCAGCAGCCAAGACAGGGCTAACTATGGCTACACCTTC

J: TRBJ1-5
V: TRBV7-2
size: NA
D: TRBD1
CDR3: CVSSGQGDQPQHF
DNA: TGTGTCAGCAGCGGACAGGGGGATCAGCCCCAGCATTTT

J: TRBJ2-7
V: TRBV2
size: many
D: NA
CDR3: CASSEIRYEQYF
DNA: TGTGCCAGCAGTGAAATTAGGTACGAGCAGTACTTC

J: TRBJ2-7
V: TRBV20-1
size: many
D: TRBD2
CDR3: CSARDRTSGSYEQYF
DNA: TGCAGTGCTAGAGATCGTACTAGCGGATCCTACGAGCAGTACTTC

J: TRBJ1-5
V: TRBV4-1
size: NA
D: NA
CDR3: CASSLTDGSNQPRHF
DNA: TGCGCCAGCAGCTTGACCGACGGGAGCAATCAGCCCCGGCATTTT

J: TRBJ2-7
V: TRBV15
size: few
D: TRBD2
CDR3: CATSTLAGRYNEQYF
DNA: TGTGCCACCAGTACACTAGCGGGCCGATACAATGAGCAGTACTTC

J: TRBJ2-5
V: TRBV7-9
size: NA
D: TRBD2
CDR3: CAGTTSGGEETQYF
DNA: TGTGCCGGAACGACTAGCGGAGGGGAAGAGACCCAGTACTTC

J: TRBJ1-5
V: TRBV12-3/TRBV12-4
size: many
D: TRBD1
CDR3: CASRGTGGNQPQHF
DNA: TGTGCCAGCAGGGGGACAGGGGGTAATCAGCCCCAGCATTTT

J: TRBJ2-5
V: TRBV6-1
size: NA
D: NA
CDR3: CASSFVLNGQYF
DNA: TGTGCCAGCAGTTTCGTCCTCAATGGGCAGTACTTC

J: TRBJ2-7
V: TRBV20-1
size: many
D: TRBD2
CDR3: CSASGRTSGGSSYEQYF
DNA: TGCAGTGCTAGCGGACGGACTAGCGGGGGGAGCTCCTACGAGCAGTACTTC

J: TRBJ2-7
V: TRBV6-1
size: NA
D: TRBD1
CDR3: CAWSVNRGFYEQYF
DNA: TGTGCCTGGAGTGTAAACAGGGGCTTCTACGAGCAGTACTTC

J: TRBJ2-1
V: TRBV6-5
size: many
D: TRBD1
CDR3: CASSSRTGKNEQFF
DNA: TGTGCCAGCAGTTCACGGACAGGGAAAAATGAGCAGTTCTTC

J: TRBJ2-5
V: TRBV11-2
size: few
D: TRBD1
CDR3: CASSHDSRQGALNEQYF
DNA: TGTGCCAGCAGCCATGACTCTCGGCAGGGGGCGTTGAATGAGCAGTACTTC

J: TRBJ2-5
V: TRBV20-1
size: many
D: NA
CDR3: CSADRNGETQYF
DNA: TGCAGTGCAGACAGGAATGGAGAGACCCAGTACTTC

J: TRBJ2-6
V: TRBV28
size: NA
D: NA
CDR3: CASSLTEPLSVLTF
DNA: TGTGCCAGCAGTTTAACAGAACCCTTATCCGTCCTGACTTTC

J: TRBJ1-1
V: TRBV20-1
size: NA
D: TRBD1
CDR3: CSAPRAGGSLSEAFF
DNA: TGCAGTGCCCCCAGGGCAGGGGGCAGTTTATCTGAAGCTTTCTTT

J: TRBJ2-5
V: TRBV6-6
size: NA
D: TRBD2
CDR3: CASTSWRGETQDF
DNA: TGTGCCAGCACCAGTTGGCGGGGGGAGACCCAGGACTTC

J: TRBJ2-1
V: TRBV15
size: NA
D: NA
CDR3: CATSRGGATSYNEQFF
DNA: TGTGCCACCAGCAGAGGGGGGGCGACCTCCTACAATGAGCAGTTCTTC

J: TRBJ2-3
V: TRBV5-1
size: NA
D: TRBD2
CDR3: CASSLEAGGRADTQYF
DNA: TGCGCCAGCAGCTTGGAGGCGGGGGGAAGGGCAGATACGCAGTATTTT

J: TRBJ2-7
V: TRBV4-3
size: NA
D: NA
CDR3: CASSPEFEGYYEQYF
DNA: TGCGCCAGCAGCCCGGAGTTTGAGGGATACTACGAGCAGTACTTC

J: TRBJ1-5
V: TRBV28
size: NA
D: NA
CDR3: CASTLPGSNQPQHF
DNA: TGTGCCAGCACCCTGCCGGGGAGCAATCAGCCCCAGCATTTT

J: TRBJ2-7
V: TRBV19
size: few
D: NA
CDR3: CASSIGPGRHEQYF
DNA: TGTGCCAGTAGTATAGGCCCTGGTCGCCACGAGCAGTACTTC

J: TRBJ2-1
V: TRBV7-6
size: many
D: TRBD2
CDR3: CASSLAPAGAYNEQFF
DNA: TGTGCCAGCAGCTTAGCTCCAGCGGGGGCCTACAATGAGCAGTTCTTC

J: TRBJ2-7
V: TRBV6-1
size: many
D: NA
CDR3: CASVDRPYEQYF
DNA: TGTGCCAGCGTTGACAGGCCCTACGAGCAGTACTTC

J: TRBJ1-5
V: TRBV6-6
size: few
D: NA
CDR3: CASTEVSRQPQHF
DNA: TGTGCCAGCACCGAGGTTTCGAGGCAGCCCCAGCATTTT

J: TRBJ2-7
V: TRBV7-9
size: once
D: TRBD1
CDR3: CVSSPTGMMLYEQYF
DNA: TGTGTCAGCAGCCCGACAGGGATGATGCTCTACGAGCAGTACTTC

J: TRBJ1-6
V: TRBV7-2
size: many
D: TRBD1
CDR3: CASSTRTGSNSPLHF
DNA: TGTGCCAGCAGCACTCGGACAGGGAGCAATTCACCCCTCCACTTT

J: TRBJ2-1
V: TRBV12-3/TRBV12-4
size: many
D: NA
CDR3: CASSLALGVGEVEQFF
DNA: TGTGCCAGCAGTTTAGCGCTCGGGGTAGGGGAGGTTGAGCAGTTCTTC

J: TRBJ2-5
V: TRBV9
size: many
D: TRBD2
CDR3: CASSVDTPGLAGVVETQYF
DNA: TGTGCCAGCAGCGTAGATACCCCAGGACTAGCGGGGGTAGTTGAGACCCAGTACTTC

J: TRBJ2-5
V: TRBV20-1
size: many
D: NA
CDR3: CSAYPPGAVQETQYF
DNA: TGCAGTGCTTACCCGCCAGGGGCCGTACAAGAGACCCAGTACTTC

J: TRBJ1-1
V: TRBV7-2
size: few
D: NA
CDR3: CASSPSIEAFF
DNA: TGTGCCAGCAGCCCCTCAATAGAAGCTTTCTTT

J: TRBJ2-7
V: TRBV7-9
size: many
D: TRBD2
CDR3: CASSLTTSGAEQYF
DNA: TGTGCCAGCAGCTTAACAACTAGCGGTGCGGAGCAGTACTTC

J: TRBJ2-3
V: TRBV5-1
size: many
D: NA
CDR3: CASSLARPPDTQYF
DNA: TGCGCCAGCAGCTTGGCCAGGCCCCCAGATACGCAGTATTTT

J: TRBJ2-4
V: TRBV7-9
size: many
D: TRBD2
CDR3: CASSYGLAGGENIQYF
DNA: TGTGCCAGCAGCTACGGACTAGCGGGGGGCGAAAACATTCAGTACTTC

J: TRBJ2-5
V: TRBV20-1
size: NA
D: NA
CDR3: CSASRGSLETQYF
DNA: TGCAGTGCTAGCCGCGGCAGTTTGGAGACCCAGTACTTC

J: TRBJ2-1
V: TRBV20-1
size: few
D: NA
CDR3: CSARGILYNEQFF
DNA: TGCAGTGCTAGAGGGATCCTCTACAATGAGCAGTTCTTC

J: TRBJ1-5
V: TRBV5-5
size: once
D: NA
CDR3: CASSPSWGVWNQPQHF
DNA: TGTGCCAGCAGCCCCTCCTGGGGCGTCTGGAATCAGCCCCAGCATTTT

J: TRBJ1-1
V: TRBV29-1
size: few
D: NA
CDR3: CSVPGEWVENTEAFF
DNA: TGCAGCGTCCCCGGAGAATGGGTTGAGAACACTGAAGCTTTCTTT

J: TRBJ1-3
V: TRBV15
size: NA
D: NA
CDR3: CATSRDLAGNTIYF
DNA: TGTGCCACCAGCAGAGATCTGGCTGGAAACACCATATATTTT

J: TRBJ2-5
V: TRBV29-1
size: many
D: NA
CDR3: CSVEDRGKQETQYF
DNA: TGCAGCGTTGAAGACAGGGGCAAACAAGAGACCCAGTACTTC

J: TRBJ2-6
V: TRBV7-3
size: many
D: NA
CDR3: CASSPGRMSPGANVLTF
DNA: TGTGCCAGCAGCCCCGGGCGAATGAGTCCCGGGGCCAACGTCCTGACTTTC

J: TRBJ1-1
V: TRBV29-1
size: many
D: TRBD1
CDR3: CSVEVGQVVWTEAFF
DNA: TGCAGCGTTGAGGTTGGACAGGTAGTTTGGACTGAAGCTTTCTTT

J: TRBJ2-1
V: TRBV7-2
size: many
D: TRBD2
CDR3: CASSLEGLAGGWNEQFF
DNA: TGTGCCAGCAGCTTAGAGGGACTAGCGGGGGGGTGGAATGAGCAGTTCTTC

J: TRBJ1-4
V: TRBV10-3
size: many
D: TRBD1
CDR3: CAINPGGGNEKLFF
DNA: TGTGCCATCAACCCAGGGGGCGGGAATGAAAAACTGTTTTTT

J: TRBJ2-5
V: TRBV20-1
size: few
D: NA
CDR3: CSAYSLQGTQYF
DNA: TGCAGCGCTTACAGCCTGCAAGGGACCCAGTACTTC

J: TRBJ2-3
V: TRBV5-1
size: once
D: NA
CDR3: CASIRDSRTDTQYF
DNA: TGCGCCAGCATCCGGGACTCACGCACAGATACGCAGTATTTT

J: TRBJ2-7
V: TRBV10-3
size: once
D: NA
CDR3: CAIKGGTGPGPRYEHYF
DNA: TGTGCCATCAAGGGGGGGACGGGGCCGGGACCCCGTTACGAGCACTACTTC

J: TRBJ2-2
V: TRBV20-1
size: NA
D: NA
CDR3: CSARGDRRANTGELFF
DNA: TGCAGTGCTAGAGGCGACAGGCGGGCCAACACCGGGGAGCTGTTTTTT

J: TRBJ2-4
V: TRBV19
size: few
D: NA
CDR3: CASRDSLAKNIQYF
DNA: TGTGCCAGTAGGGACAGCCTAGCCAAAAACATTCAGTACTTC

J: TRBJ1-2
V: TRBV30
size: NA
D: NA
CDR3: CAWSNNLNYGYTF
DNA: TGTGCCTGGAGTAACAACCTTAACTATGGCTACACCTTC